These 31 T cell receptor beta chains originate from one sample sequenced in a study of cytomegalovirus exposure and HLA in healthy donors. The PCR made use of 60 Vbeta and 13 Jbeta primers. Libraries were prepared by immunoSEQ multiplex PCR; TCRdb keeps only in-frame clonotypes and omits some of them. Among some 130,000 clones listed, approximately 71% were seen once. The sequencing sample was made of PBMCs. The receptors stem from a man aged 25-45 years in good health and CMV-seronegative.

The chain uses TRBV18 and TRBJ2-7; D might be TRBD1 (6 bases). This CDR3 is built from 13 residues. V lost 3 bases to trimming and J lost 3 bases, with 9 bases between them. Per the germline V gene, CDR1 is KGHSH and CDR2 is LQKENI. Here the CDR3 reads CASSPQGGYEQYF. The CDR3 region has the DNA TGTGCCAGCTCACCCCAAGGGGGCTACGAGCAGTACTTC.

The chain uses TRBV16 and TRBJ1-1; tentatively, D is TRBD1 (5 bases). V was trimmed by 1 base and J by 3 bases, leaving 12 bases between them. This CDR3 comprises 15 residues. Looked up from germline, CDR1 is KGHSY and CDR2 is FQNENV. The CDR3 sequence is CASSQFRGLYTEAFF. In nucleotides, the CDR3 is TGTGCCAGCAGCCAATTTCGGGGGTTGTACACTGAAGCTTTCTTT.

V usage is TRBV5-8 and J usage is TRBJ2-7; 8 bases match TRBD2. The ends lost 6 bases at V and 3 bases at J; junction bases unmatched: 5. The V gene's germline CDR1 is SGHTS and CDR2 YDEGEE. The CDR3 is 13 residues long. CDR3 sequence (DNA): TGTGCCAGCAAATCGGGACTAGTCTACGAGCAGTACTTC. Its translation: CASKSGLVYEQYF. Full variable domain (missing parts from reference TRBV5-8 and TRBJ2-7): EAGVTQSPTHLIKTRGQQATLRCSPISGHTSVYWYQQALGLGLQFLLWYDEGEERNRGNFPPRFSGRQFPNYSSELNVNALELEDSALYLCASKSGLVYEQYFGPGTRLTVT.

V gene TRBV6-5 combines with J gene TRBJ2-2; D is unclear. CDR1 is MNHEY, CDR2 SVGAGI, per germline. V lost 6 bases, J lost 5 bases, and 7 bases lay in between. CDR3 length: 12 residues. The CDR3 spells CASSEETGELFF. The DNA for the CDR3 is TGTGCCAGCAGCGAAGAGACCGGGGAGCTGTTTTTT.

This clone has more than one count but fewer than ten. The chain recombines TRBV2 with TRBJ2-4; 14 bases match TRBD2. The CDR3 has 18 residues. Germline CDR1 is SNHLY and CDR2 is FYNNEI. Unmatched junction bases numbered 7, after V lost 6 bases and J lost 0 bases. The CDR3 reads CASRRLAGGNGAKNIQYF. The CDR3 DNA sequence: TGTGCCAGCAGGAGACTAGCGGGAGGGAACGGAGCCAAAAACATTCAGTACTTC. The full variable domain, completed using reference TRBV2 and TRBJ2-4, is EPEVTQTPSHQVTQMGQEVILRCVPISNHLYFYWYRQILGQKVEFLVSFYNNEISEKSEIFDDQFSVERPDGSNFTLKIRSTKLEDSAMYFCASRRLAGGNGAKNIQYFGAGTRLSVL.

The chain carries TRBV19 and TRBJ2-5; TRBD1 matches 7 bases. CDR1 LNHDA and CDR2 SQIVND come from the germline V gene (reference sequence). Trimming took 8 bases from V and 4 from J; bases not matched to a gene: 7. The CDR3 contains 13 residues. The CDR3 loop reads CASGQDLRETQYF. The DNA of the CDR3 is TGTGCCAGTGGACAGGATCTACGAGAGACCCAGTACTTC.

The sample holds a few counts of this clone. This chain uses TRBV11-1 with TRBJ1-2; TRBD1 might be the D (6 bases). The CDR3 sequence is 13 residues long. Trimming left V 3 bases short and J 4 bases short, with 9 bases between. CDR1 is SGHAT and CDR2 is FQDESV in the germline V gene (reference sequence). The CDR3 region has the DNA TGTGCCAGCAGCTTGGAAGGGGGCTATGGCTACACCTTC. Translating gives CASSLEGGYGYTF.

V usage is TRBV10-3 and J usage is TRBJ1-1, with TRBD1 matching over 7 bases. The V segment lost 6 bases and the J segment 6 bases; nucleotides outside the gene matches: 16. The CDR3 spans 16 residues. Per the germline V gene, CDR1 is ENHRY and CDR2 is SYGVKD. The CDR3 sequence: CAIRDMTGSALAEAFF. The CDR3 coding sequence is TGTGCCATCAGGGACATGACAGGGTCGGCTCTCGCTGAAGCTTTCTTT.

The chain joins TRBV18 to TRBJ2-7; 15 bases agree with TRBD2. V lost 0 bases to trimming and J lost 4 bases; unmatched junction nucleotides: 1. This CDR3 spans 16 amino acids. The germline V gene encodes CDR1 KGHSH and CDR2 LQKENI. The CDR3 DNA follows: TGTGCCAGCTCACCACCGGGACTAGCGGGAGGTTACGAGCAGTACTTC. Its translation is CASSPPGLAGGYEQYF.

The V and J genes are TRBV5-1 and TRBJ1-1; perhaps TRBD1 as D (6 bases). Trimming cost V 3 bases and J 4 bases, with 19 bases left between them. The CDR3 covers 16 residues. In germline, CDR1 is SGHRS, CDR2 YFSETQ. The CDR3 coding sequence is TGCGCCAGCAGCTCGCCGTTGACAGGTACCTCCACTGAAGCTTTCTTT. Protein sequence: CASSSPLTGTSTEAFF.

The chain employs TRBV10-1 and TRBJ2-2, with 7 bases matching TRBD1. V shed 0 bases, J shed 5 bases, and the junction held 9 bases outside the gene matches. CDR1 and CDR2 (germline): WNHNN, SYGVQD (reference sequence). The CDR3 runs 17 residues. The CDR3 bases are TGCGCCAGCAGTGAGTCAGGAGACAGGGTGAGAACCGGGGAGCTGTTTTTT. The encoded protein is CASSESGDRVRTGELFF.

The V call is TRBV19, the J call TRBJ2-1, with TRBD1 matching 7 bases. Germline V gene lookup returns CDR1 LNHDA and CDR2 SQIVND (reference sequence). The CDR3 length is 13 residues. J lost 5 bases, V lost 11 bases, and 9 bases had no gene match. The CDR3 protein is CAERGQTNNEQFF. In DNA form, the CDR3 reads TGTGCCGAAAGGGGACAGACTAACAATGAGCAGTTCTTC. The full variable domain, rest sourced from reference TRBV19 and TRBJ2-1, is DGGITQSPKYLFRKEGQNVTLSCEQNLNHDAMYWYRQDPGQGLRLIYYSQIVNDFQKGDIAEGYSVSREKKESFPLTVTSAQKNPTAFYLCAERGQTNNEQFFGPGTRLTVL.

The V call is TRBV5-6, the J call TRBJ2-2, with D possibly matching TRBD2 (5 bases). Between the trimmed V and J ends, which lost 2 bases and 4 bases, there was a span of 9 bases. CDR1 is SGHDT, CDR2 YYEEEE, per germline. This CDR3 has 14 residues. DNA of the CDR3: TGTGCCAGCAGCTTTACGGGAAGCACCGGGGAGCTGTTTTTT. Amino acids: CASSFTGSTGELFF.

The chain combines TRBV7-8 with TRBJ2-5; D is possibly TRBD2 (5 bases). The CDR3 sequence is 11 residues long. Trimming pared 7 bases from V and 5 bases from J, leaving 8 bases between. Germline V gene sequence: CDR1 SGHVS, CDR2 FQNEAQ. The CDR3 protein is CASIGMETQYF. The CDR3 region has the DNA TGTGCCAGCATCGGGATGGAGACCCAGTACTTC.

This sequence joins TRBV6-1 and TRBJ1-5; the D is unclear. The germline V gene has CDR1 MNHNS and CDR2 SASEGT. V was clipped by 3 bases and J by 6 bases, with 12 bases between them. This CDR3 is built from 14 residues. CDR3 amino acids: CASSDSGFGQPQHF. The CDR3 nucleotides are TGTGCCAGCAGTGACTCGGGGTTTGGTCAGCCCCAGCATTTT.

This clone came up many times. The V gene is TRBV5-4, the J gene TRBJ1-1; 7 bases align to TRBD1. Germline-derived CDR1 and CDR2 are SGHNT and YYREEE (reference sequence). The CDR3 sequence is 15 residues long. The V and J ends lost 2 bases and 5 bases, in that order; junction bases with no gene match: 9. The CDR3 loop is CASSFETGLGTEAFF. DNA for the CDR3: TGTGCCAGCAGCTTCGAGACAGGGTTAGGAACTGAAGCTTTCTTT.

Notes on this clone: Other DNA sequences in this sample translate to the same CDR3. The J gene is TRBJ1-2, the V gene TRBV30; D remains ambiguous. The length of the CDR3 is 11 residues. Germline V gene sequence: CDR1 GTSNPN, CDR2 SVGIG (reference sequence). With 2 bases removed from V and 5 bases from J, the gap between germline ends came to 6 bases. The CDR3 nucleotides read TGTGCCTGGAGTACGGGATATGGCTACACCTTC. As protein: CAWSTGYGYTF.

The CDR3 sequence: CASSFGQSYEQYF. The DNA of the CDR3 is TGTGCCAGCAGTTTTGGACAGTCCTACGAGCAGTACTTC. The J gene is TRBJ2-7, the V gene TRBV27; possibly TRBD1 for D (6 bases). Trimming stripped 3 bases from V and 1 base from J, with 7 bases between. The germline V gene encodes CDR1 MNHEY and CDR2 SMNVEV (reference sequence). The CDR3 loop spans 13 amino acids.

The chain links TRBV10-3 to TRBJ2-2; D is perhaps TRBD1 (5 bases). CDR1 and CDR2 (germline): ENHRY, SYGVKD. V was pared by 0 bases and J by 1 base, with 9 bases between. This CDR3 is built from 16 residues. CDR3 nucleotide sequence: TGTGCCATCAGTGAGTCAGGGGCAGGGAACACCGGGGAGCTGTTTTTT. Protein sequence: CAISESGAGNTGELFF.

This chain uses TRBV30 with TRBJ2-1; 8 nucleotides match TRBD1. CDR1 is GTSNPN, CDR2 SVGIG, per germline (reference sequence). After removal of 2 bases from V and 3 bases from J, the junction contained 6 bases not matched to a gene. The length of the CDR3 is 15 residues. The CDR3: CAWSYTTGGYNEQFF. The CDR3 DNA is TGTGCCTGGAGTTATACCACAGGGGGCTACAATGAGCAGTTCTTC.

This clone appeared once. The V and J genes are TRBV7-9 and TRBJ2-7; TRBD1 matches 7 bases. The CDR3 covers 13 residues. Trimming removed 4 bases from V and 2 bases from J; junction bases left unmatched: 2. Germline-derived CDR1 and CDR2 are SEHNR and FQNEAQ (reference sequence). For the CDR3, the DNA is TGTGCCAGCAGCTGGGACAGCGCCTACGAGCAGTACTTC. Translation gives CASSWDSAYEQYF.

This chain joins TRBV6-1 and TRBJ2-7; tentative D call: TRBD1 (6 bases). CDR3 length: 15 residues. CDR1 MNHNS and CDR2 SASEGT come from the germline V gene. The V and J ends lost 4 bases and 2 bases respectively, with 15 bases between them. This chain's CDR3 is CASSAMTPGAYEQYF. The CDR3 DNA is TGTGCCAGCAGTGCAATGACCCCAGGGGCCTACGAGCAGTACTTC.

The chain combines TRBV28 with TRBJ1-2; the match to TRBD1 covers 8 bases. The CDR3 is made up of 13 amino acids. From germline, CDR1 is MDHEN and CDR2 SYDVKM. V lost 6 bases and J lost 2; bases outside the gene matches: 2. CDR3 DNA sequence: TGTGCCAGCAGGCGACAGGGGAACTATGGCTACACCTTC. It translates to CASRRQGNYGYTF.

The chain employs TRBV29-1 and TRBJ1-2, with D maybe TRBD1 (6 bases). Per the germline V gene, CDR1 is SQVTM and CDR2 is ANQGSEA. The CDR3 consists of 14 residues. Trimming shortened V by 4 bases and J by 3 bases, and 15 bases separated the two germline ends. Written as DNA, the CDR3 is TGCAGCGTTGTACCAGGGGCCACAGACTATGGCTACACCTTC. It encodes CSVVPGATDYGYTF.

CDR3 protein: CASSERLGLAGQTGELFF. In nucleotides, the CDR3 is TGTGCCAGCAGTGAACGCCTCGGGCTAGCGGGACAAACCGGGGAGCTGTTTTTT. The J gene is TRBJ2-2, the V gene TRBV25-1, with 9 bases lining up with TRBD2. The CDR3 is made up of 18 amino acids. CDR1 is MGHDK and CDR2 is SYGVNS in the germline V gene. V lost 2 bases to trimming and J lost 5 bases; unmatched junction nucleotides: 12. Variable domain in full (rest from reference TRBV25-1 and TRBJ2-2): EADIYQTPRYLVIGTGKKITLECSQTMGHDKMYWYQQDPGMELHLIHYSYGVNSTEKGDLSSESTVSRIRTEHFPLTLESARPSHTSQYLCASSERLGLAGQTGELFFGEGSRLTVL.

The V call is TRBV19, the J call TRBJ1-5; 10 nucleotides line up with TRBD1. The CDR3 extends over 16 amino acids. Germline-derived CDR1 and CDR2 are LNHDA and SQIVND (reference sequence). V lost 7 bases and J lost 7; bases outside the gene matches: 13. The CDR3 DNA is TGTGCCAGTACCGCCCTGGGGGACAGGGGACGCCAGCCCCAGCATTTT. Translation: CASTALGDRGRQPQHF. The full variable domain, completed using reference TRBV19 and TRBJ1-5, is DGGITQSPKYLFRKEGQNVTLSCEQNLNHDAMYWYRQDPGQGLRLIYYSQIVNDFQKGDIAEGYSVSREKKESFPLTVTSAQKNPTAFYLCASTALGDRGRQPQHFGDGTRLSIL.

The sample holds a few counts of this clone. The chain carries TRBV5-1 and TRBJ2-7; tentatively, D is TRBD2 (6 bases). V was shortened by 3 bases and J by 2 bases, with 21 bases between the two germline ends. CDR3 length: 17 amino acids. CDR1 is SGHRS and CDR2 is YFSETQ in the germline V gene. As DNA, the CDR3 is TGCGCCAGCAGCTACCTACCCGGGAGCCCTCTAACCTACGAGCAGTACTTC. Protein: CASSYLPGSPLTYEQYF.

This clone has only a few counts. The V and J genes are TRBV5-1 and TRBJ2-5, with D perhaps matching TRBD1 (5 bases). Germline V gene data show CDR1 as SGHRS and CDR2 as YFSETQ. Trimming cost V 1 base and J 2 bases, with 15 bases left between them. This CDR3 has 16 amino acids. The CDR3: CASSLRYPGPQETQYF. CDR3 DNA sequence: TGCGCCAGCAGCTTGAGATATCCAGGGCCTCAAGAGACCCAGTACTTC.

This chain connects TRBV2 to TRBJ1-3; no reliable D call. This CDR3 has 12 residues. Germline CDR1 and CDR2: SNHLY and FYNNEI. Trimming removed 5 bases from V and 3 bases from J, with 5 bases in between. The CDR3 loop reads CASSPGGNTIYF. The CDR3 DNA reads as TGTGCCAGCAGTCCAGGTGGAAACACCATATATTTT.

The gene calls are TRBV6-1 and TRBJ1-5, with TRBD1 as a possible D gene (5 bases). V dropped 3 bases and J dropped 6 bases, with 15 bases sitting between them. Germline V gives CDR1 MNHNS, CDR2 SASEGT. The CDR3 loop spans 15 amino acids. CDR3 sequence reads: CASSEVGAGSQPQHF. The CDR3 DNA is TGTGCCAGCAGTGAGGTTGGGGCCGGCTCTCAGCCCCAGCATTTT.

This chain uses TRBV5-1 with TRBJ2-2, with a weak D call TRBD2 (6 bases). Germline CDR1 reads SGHRS; CDR2 reads YFSETQ. V was trimmed by 4 bases and J by 0 bases, leaving 16 bases between them. The CDR3 length is 17 residues. The CDR3 DNA is TGCGCCAGCAGCAGACAGATATCGGGGGCGAACACCGGGGAGCTGTTTTTT. Protein product: CASSRQISGANTGELFF.